One and the same sample provided the 13 T cell receptor beta chains below, sequenced in a study of blood T cell repertoires in COVID-19. Clones were read by immunoSEQ multiplex PCR, and TCRdb kept only the in-frame ones, dropping some. The sample records approximately 150,000 clones, 85% to 90% being singletons. The specimen was peripheral blood. These receptors all stem from a woman aged 45-65 years with active or convalescent COVID-19.

The gene calls are TRBV30 and TRBJ2-5; D is possibly TRBD2 (5 bases). Trimming took off 0 bases at V and 5 bases at J, with 7 bases between the two ends. Germline assignment: CDR1 GTSNPN and CDR2 SVGIG (reference sequence). The CDR3 consists of 12 residues. CDR3: CAWSVTGETQYF. The CDR3 DNA reads TGTGCCTGGAGTGTTACGGGGGAGACCCAGTACTTC.

Turning to this clone: The germline gene is not matched at one end of the junction; a read error may be the cause. The J gene is TRBJ2-7, the V gene TRBV5-1, with a weak D call TRBD2 (7 bases). The CDR3 runs 17 residues. Germline loops: CDR1 SGHRS, CDR2 YFSETQ. Written as DNA, the CDR3 is TGCGCCCGCAGCTTGGGGGGGGCGGGAGCGACCCAGTTGGAGCAGTACTTC. It yields the protein CARSLGGAGATQLEQYF.

This sequence joins TRBV15 and TRBJ2-3; 8 nucleotides line up with TRBD2. Per germline, CDR1 LNHNV and CDR2 YYDKDF (reference sequence). With 0 bases clipped from V and 5 bases from J, the junction kept 7 bases outside the gene matches. The CDR3 has 16 amino acids. The CDR3 spells CATSRDGRLAGDTQYF. The DNA of the CDR3 is TGTGCCACCAGCAGAGATGGAAGGCTAGCGGGAGATACGCAGTATTTT. Combining the CDR3 with reference TRBV15 and TRBJ2-3 gives the whole variable domain DAMVIQNPRYQVTQFGKPVTLSCSQTLNHNVMYWYQQKSSQAPKLLFHYYDKDFNNEADTPDNFQSRRPNTSFCFLDIRSPGLGDTAMYLCATSRDGRLAGDTQYFGPGTRLTVL.

The chain joins TRBV4-1 to TRBJ1-5; the D is unclear. V was shortened by 1 base and J by 2 bases, with 6 bases between the two germline ends. The CDR3 has 14 residues. Germline V gene lookup returns CDR1 MGHRA and CDR2 YSYEKL. CDR3 coding DNA: TGCGCCAGCAGCCAAGGCCAGGGCAATCAGCCCCAGCATTTT. It encodes CASSQGQGNQPQHF.

V gene TRBV30 combines with J gene TRBJ1-4, with D perhaps matching TRBD1 (5 bases). The CDR3 runs to 11 residues. From germline, CDR1 is GTSNPN and CDR2 SVGIG (reference sequence). The CDR3 nucleotides read TGTGCTTGGGGGGGGAGTGAAAAACTGTTTTTT. Protein product: CAWGGSEKLFF.

The rearrangement joins TRBV29-1 to TRBJ1-2; weak D call: TRBD1 (6 bases). Per germline, CDR1 SQVTM and CDR2 ANQGSEA. V lost 7 bases, J lost 0 bases, and 18 bases lay in between. The CDR3 runs 15 residues. The CDR3 nucleotides read TGCAGCGCCAGGGGAGGGCCTACCCCTAACTATGGCTACACCTTC. Amino acid sequence: CSARGGPTPNYGYTF.

The chain combines TRBV7-9 with TRBJ1-6; D ambiguous. CDR3 length equals 15 residues. In germline, CDR1 is SEHNR, CDR2 FQNEAQ (reference sequence). Trimming took 0 bases from V and 8 from J, leaving 11 bases between them. CDR3 protein: CASSLAVGGDSPLHF. DNA for the CDR3: TGTGCCAGCAGCTTAGCGGTCGGCGGGGATTCACCCCTCCACTTT.

V usage is TRBV7-8 and J usage is TRBJ2-7; a possible D gene is TRBD1 (5 bases). Looked up from germline, CDR1 is SGHVS and CDR2 is FQNEAQ. CDR3 size: 15 residues. V was shortened by 2 bases and J by 0 bases, with 11 bases between the two germline ends. The CDR3 spells CASSLYSTASYEQYF. The CDR3 DNA follows: TGTGCCAGCAGCTTATATTCGACAGCCTCCTACGAGCAGTACTTC. Combining the CDR3 with reference TRBV7-8 and TRBJ2-7 gives the whole variable domain GAGVSQSPRYKVAKRGQDVALRCDPISGHVSLFWYQQALGQGPEFLTYFQNEAQLDKSGLPSDRFFAERPEGSVSTLKIQRTQQEDSAVYLCASSLYSTASYEQYFGPGTRLTVT.

On this clone itself: Sequence at one end of the junction differs from germline and may be a read error. This chain joins TRBV5-1 and TRBJ2-6, with D maybe TRBD2 (5 bases). The CDR3 extends over 13 amino acids. Germline CDR1 reads SGHRS; CDR2 reads YFSETQ. The CDR3 spells CASSLPGDNVLTF. In nucleotides, the CDR3 is TGCGCCAGCAGCTTGCCCGGGGACAACGTCCTGACTTTC.

The chain is built from TRBV6-2 or TRBV6-3 and TRBJ1-2; 7 bases agree with TRBD1. Per germline, CDR1 MNHEY and CDR2 SVGEGT. The trim removed 5 bases at V and 1 base at J, leaving 10 bases unmatched. The CDR3 runs 16 residues. The CDR3 coding sequence is TGTGCCAGCAGTACCCCCCGGGACAGATATAACTATGGCTACACCTTC. This sequence encodes CASSTPRDRYNYGYTF.

This chain joins TRBV30 and TRBJ1-1, with TRBD1 matching 9 bases. Unmatched junction bases numbered 2, after V lost 0 bases and J lost 6 bases. CDR3 length: 13 residues. Germline V gives CDR1 GTSNPN, CDR2 SVGIG (reference sequence). The CDR3 sequence is CAWSVQGAAEAFF. CDR3 nucleotides: TGTGCCTGGAGTGTACAGGGGGCGGCTGAAGCTTTCTTT.

The J gene is TRBJ2-3, the V gene TRBV5-8; D unclear. The CDR3 is made up of 15 amino acids. Deletions cut 0 bases from V and 3 bases from J, with 11 bases between. Germline V gene data show CDR1 as SGHTS and CDR2 as YDEGEE. In nucleotides, the CDR3 is TGTGCCAGCAGCTTGGCGGGTGTTCGGACAGATACGCAGTATTTT. It codes for CASSLAGVRTDTQYF.

The rearrangement uses TRBV9 and TRBJ1-1; D possibly corresponds to TRBD1 (5 bases). In germline, CDR1 is SGDLS, CDR2 YYNGEE. CDR3 length equals 14 residues. V gave up 3 bases and J gave up 7 bases, with 16 bases separating them. The DNA of the CDR3 is TGTGCCAGCAGCGACGGGACTTTAAGGGATGAAGCTTTCTTT. Protein sequence: CASSDGTLRDEAFF.